Listed here are 27 T cell receptor beta chains from one sample, sequenced in a study of blood T cell repertoires in COVID-19 (dated by TCRdb to the early 2020s). Libraries came from the immunoSEQ multiplex PCR assay. TCRdb obtained this table from immuneACCESS and retained in-frame rearrangements with V and J assigned. These tables miss some clones; where compared with another copy, unresolved V genes account for less than half of the shortfall, and the remainder is unexplained. The sample table records 200,000 or so clones; about 82% of these occur just once. 10% of the sample is held by the ten biggest clonotypes. The sample was peripheral blood. Receptor source: a woman older than 75 with acute or convalescent COVID-19.

The J gene is TRBJ2-3, the V gene TRBV4-3, with D possibly TRBD1 on 5 matching bases. V was pared by 0 bases and J by 0 bases, with 7 bases between. Germline V gene sequence: CDR1 LGHNA, CDR2 YSLEER. The CDR3 sequence is 15 residues long. The CDR3 loop is CASSQDQGSTDTQYF. The DNA for the CDR3 is TGCGCCAGCAGCCAAGATCAGGGTAGCACAGATACGCAGTATTTT.

This clone was observed a single time. The rearrangement links TRBV12-3 or TRBV12-4 to TRBJ2-3, with TRBD2 as a possible D gene (5 bases). The CDR3 totals 11 residues. V lost 6 bases, J lost 6 bases, and 7 bases lay in between. The chain's CDR3 is CASSRGDTQYF. The CDR3 DNA sequence: TGTGCCAGCAGCAGAGGGGATACGCAGTATTTT.

V and J are TRBV5-6 and TRBJ1-2; D unclear. This CDR3 is built from 11 residues. Trimming took 8 bases from V and 4 from J, leaving 9 bases between them. The V gene's germline CDR1 is SGHDT and CDR2 YYEEEE. The CDR3: CARTRVYGYTF. CDR3 in DNA: TGTGCCAGGACGAGGGTCTATGGCTACACCTTC.

DNA of the CDR3: TGTGCCTGGAGTGTAAACGGGCGGGACTATGGCTACACCTTC. Residues: CAWSVNGRDYGYTF. J is TRBJ1-2 and V is TRBV30; D gene unclear. Germline assignment: CDR1 GTSNPN and CDR2 SVGIG (reference sequence). V dropped 0 bases and J dropped 3 bases, with 11 bases sitting between them. This CDR3 has 14 amino acids.

The chain employs TRBV25-1 and TRBJ2-7, with a possible D match to TRBD1 (5 bases). The CDR3 is 14 amino acids. V was clipped by 6 bases and J by 2 bases, with 14 bases between them. CDR1 and CDR2 from the germline V gene are MGHDK and SYGVNS. The CDR3 sequence: CASSPGTGPYEQYF. The DNA for the CDR3 is TGTGCCAGCAGCCCCGGTACAGGCCCCTACGAGCAGTACTTC.

This clone was picked up one time. This chain joins TRBV7-2 and TRBJ2-7; unclear D gene. The CDR3 runs 14 residues. Germline CDR1 is SGHTA and CDR2 is FQGNSA. V lost 1 base and J 3 bases, leaving 10 bases between the germline ends. CDR3 protein: CASSLGGIIYEQYF. The CDR3 region has the DNA TGTGCCAGCAGCTTAGGAGGCATTATCTACGAGCAGTACTTC.

Comment on this clone: The sample contains more than one DNA sequence encoding this CDR3. The rearrangement joins TRBV9 to TRBJ2-5; D perhaps matches TRBD1 (5 bases). CDR1 and CDR2 (germline): SGDLS, YYNGEE. This CDR3 region has 14 residues. With 0 bases removed from V and 2 bases from J, the gap between germline ends came to 8 bases. For the CDR3, the DNA is TGTGCCAGCAGCGTAGGGGGCCAGCAAGAGACCCAGTACTTC. It codes for CASSVGGQQETQYF. The variable domain in full, with the rest retrieved from reference TRBV9 and TRBJ2-5, is DSGVTQTPKHLITATGQRVTLRCSPRSGDLSVYWYQQSLDQGLQFLIQYYNGEERAKGNILERFSAQQFPDLHSELNLSSLELGDSALYFCASSVGGQQETQYFGPGTRLLVL.

V gene TRBV23-1 combines with J gene TRBJ2-5, with 9 bases lining up with TRBD1. TRBV23-1 is classed as an ORF, of uncertain function. The V segment lost 2 bases and the J segment 2 bases; nucleotides outside the gene matches: 6. The CDR3 sequence is 16 residues long. CDR3: CASSQDNRGQQETQYF. CDR3 sequence (DNA): TGCGCCAGCAGTCAAGATAACAGGGGGCAACAAGAGACCCAGTACTTC.

The genes are TRBV9 and TRBJ2-3; D perhaps matches TRBD2 (6 bases). The germline V gene encodes CDR1 SGDLS and CDR2 YYNGEE. The ends were cut back, 3 bases at V and 1 base at J, with 12 bases in the middle. The CDR3 has 15 residues. The CDR3 is CASSAGLSRTDTQYF. The CDR3 region has the DNA TGTGCCAGCAGCGCGGGACTTTCTCGCACAGATACGCAGTATTTT.

The rearrangement links TRBV6-5 to TRBJ2-7; unclear D gene. V was cut by 6 bases and J by 2 bases, with 14 bases left in between. This CDR3 region has 14 residues. Germline loops: CDR1 MNHEY, CDR2 SVGAGI. The CDR3 nucleotides are TGTGCCAGCAGCGTAAACTTTCAAGCCTACGAGCAGTACTTC. Translated: CASSVNFQAYEQYF.

The chain uses TRBV9 and TRBJ2-5, with D uncertain. CDR3 length equals 13 residues. V lost 0 bases to trimming and J lost 5 bases, with 8 bases between them. Germline lookup yields CDR1 SGDLS and CDR2 YYNGEE. The DNA for the CDR3 is TGTGCCAGCAGCGTAGCAGGAAAGGAGACCCAGTACTTC. Protein product: CASSVAGKETQYF. Full variable domain (outside the CDR3, taken from reference TRBV9 and TRBJ2-5): DSGVTQTPKHLITATGQRVTLRCSPRSGDLSVYWYQQSLDQGLQFLIQYYNGEERAKGNILERFSAQQFPDLHSELNLSSLELGDSALYFCASSVAGKETQYFGPGTRLLVL.

The genes are TRBV9 and TRBJ1-1, with a possible D match to TRBD1 (6 bases). The CDR3 sequence is 15 residues long. Germline assignment: CDR1 SGDLS and CDR2 YYNGEE. V gave up 4 bases and J gave up 5 bases, with 18 bases separating them. The CDR3 reads CASSSNLGAYTEAFF. In DNA, the CDR3 is TGTGCCAGCAGCTCTAACTTGGGGGCGTATACTGAAGCTTTCTTT. Based on the CDR3 plus reference TRBV9 and TRBJ1-1, the full variable domain is DSGVTQTPKHLITATGQRVTLRCSPRSGDLSVYWYQQSLDQGLQFLIQYYNGEERAKGNILERFSAQQFPDLHSELNLSSLELGDSALYFCASSSNLGAYTEAFFGQGTRLTVV.

This clone was seen only once. This chain links TRBV19 with TRBJ1-4; D gene uncertain. This CDR3 comprises 15 residues. The germline V gene has CDR1 LNHDA and CDR2 SQIVND (reference sequence). V was pared by 5 bases and J by 7 bases, with 17 bases between. The CDR3 region has the DNA TGTGCCAGTAGTCAATCCGGGGAAGTGGGTGAAAAACTGTTTTTT. It encodes CASSQSGEVGEKLFF.

The V gene is TRBV6-2 or TRBV6-3, the J gene TRBJ1-4; D is perhaps TRBD1 (6 bases). V lost 2 bases and J 5 bases, leaving 9 bases between the germline ends. The CDR3 is made up of 14 amino acids. The V gene's germline CDR1 is MNHEY and CDR2 SVGEGT. This CDR3 reads CASSYGTRNEKLFF. For the CDR3, the DNA is TGTGCCAGCAGTTACGGGACAAGGAATGAAAAACTGTTTTTT.

This clone was seen a few times. CDR3 in DNA: TGTGCCAGCATATTCCGCCAAGCGAACACTGAAGCTTTCTTT. Translated: CASIFRQANTEAFF. The chain recombines TRBV5-8 with TRBJ1-1; the D is unclear. This CDR3 region has 14 residues. V gave up 6 bases and J gave up 1 base, with 13 bases separating them. Germline CDR1 and CDR2: SGHTS and YDEGEE.

The chain recombines TRBV6-2 or TRBV6-3 with TRBJ1-3; 9 bases match TRBD1. Germline V gene lookup returns CDR1 MNHEY and CDR2 SVGEGT. CDR3 size: 17 residues. V lost 5 bases, J lost 2 bases, and 10 bases stayed unmatched. CDR3: CASSPGQGLLAGNTIYF. CDR3 in DNA: TGTGCCAGCAGTCCGGGACAGGGACTACTTGCTGGAAACACCATATATTTT.

The V and J genes are TRBV7-2 and TRBJ1-2; 7 bases map to TRBD1. Unmatched junction bases numbered 9, after V lost 0 bases and J lost 5 bases. Germline V gene lookup returns CDR1 SGHTA and CDR2 FQGNSA. The CDR3 has 16 amino acids. CDR3 protein: CASSLAGGAGFYGYTF. In DNA, the CDR3 is TGTGCCAGCAGCTTAGCAGGGGGCGCGGGGTTTTATGGCTACACCTTC. The full variable domain, completed using reference TRBV7-2 and TRBJ1-2, is GAGVSQSPSNKVTEKGKDVELRCDPISGHTALYWYRQSLGQGLEFLIYFQGNSAPDKSGLPSDRFSAERTGGSVSTLTIQRTQQEDSAVYLCASSLAGGAGFYGYTFGSGTRLTVV.

The V call is TRBV4-2, the J call TRBJ2-3; the match to TRBD2 covers 8 bases. V lost 3 bases, J lost 5 bases, and 10 bases stayed unmatched. Looked up from germline, CDR1 is LGHNA and CDR2 is YNFKEQ. This CDR3 is 16 amino acids long. The CDR3 is CASSHPGSGVGDTQYF. CDR3 DNA: TGTGCCAGCAGCCATCCCGGTAGCGGGGTGGGAGATACGCAGTATTTT.

This clone appeared a few times. This chain links TRBV6-2 or TRBV6-3 with TRBJ1-2; the match to TRBD1 covers 9 bases. Germline CDR1 is MNHEY and CDR2 is SVGEGT. V gave up 4 bases and J gave up 4 bases; unmatched junction bases: 10. The CDR3 runs to 16 residues. The CDR3 reads CASSSPGQGFFYGYTF. CDR3 sequence (DNA): TGTGCCAGCAGTTCTCCGGGACAGGGCTTTTTCTATGGCTACACCTTC.

The rearrangement joins TRBV13 to TRBJ2-7; D might be TRBD1 (5 bases). The CDR3 covers 15 residues. Per the germline V gene, CDR1 is PRHDT and CDR2 is FYEKMQ (reference sequence). V was cut by 4 bases and J by 2 bases, with 15 bases left in between. The CDR3 sequence: CASSSTALGAYEQYF. The CDR3 bases are TGTGCCAGCAGCTCGACCGCTTTAGGGGCCTACGAGCAGTACTTC.

The chain combines TRBV2 with TRBJ2-3; TRBD2 is a possible D gene (5 bases). Germline CDR1 is SNHLY and CDR2 is FYNNEI. This CDR3 is 15 amino acids long. V was trimmed by 8 bases and J by 4 bases, leaving 19 bases between them. CDR3 residues: CASETRGRAPDTQYF. The CDR3 nucleotides are TGTGCCAGCGAGACCCGGGGTCGGGCCCCAGATACGCAGTATTTT.

This chain connects TRBV19 to TRBJ2-3; 15 bases agree with TRBD2. Unmatched junction bases numbered 7, after V lost 6 bases and J lost 0 bases. This CDR3 has 18 residues. Germline V gene data show CDR1 as LNHDA and CDR2 as SQIVND (reference sequence). CDR3 loop: CASRRGTSGGSSTDTQYF. CDR3 in DNA: TGTGCCAGTAGACGAGGGACTAGCGGGGGGTCTAGCACAGATACGCAGTATTTT. Using reference TRBV19 and TRBJ2-3 for the parts outside the CDR3, the full variable domain is DGGITQSPKYLFRKEGQNVTLSCEQNLNHDAMYWYRQDPGQGLRLIYYSQIVNDFQKGDIAEGYSVSREKKESFPLTVTSAQKNPTAFYLCASRRGTSGGSSTDTQYFGPGTRLTVL.

V and J are TRBV7-2 and TRBJ1-5; 9 bases agree with TRBD1. The CDR3 totals 15 residues. V was pared by 4 bases and J by 6 bases, with 7 bases of the junction left unmatched. Germline CDR1 SGHTA, CDR2 FQGNSA. The CDR3 DNA reads TGTGCCAGCAGCTCGGGACAGGGAATTTTTCAGCCCCAGCATTTT. As protein: CASSSGQGIFQPQHF.

The V and J genes are TRBV2 and TRBJ1-4; D call uncertain. The CDR3 spans 12 residues. The germline CDR1 and CDR2 sequences are SNHLY and FYNNEI. V was clipped by 4 bases and J by 8 bases, with 8 bases between them. The CDR3 DNA reads TGTGCCAGCAGTGTAGAGGAAGAAAAACTGTTTTTT. Residues: CASSVEEEKLFF.

V and J are TRBV5-1 and TRBJ2-1, with 13 bases aligning to TRBD2. This CDR3 region has 16 residues. Losses at the gene ends were 4 bases for V and 9 bases for J; bases not matched to a gene: 10. Germline assignment: CDR1 SGHRS and CDR2 YFSETQ. The CDR3 DNA sequence: TGCGCCAGCAGCACCGGACTAGCGGGAGCGGTCGGTGAGCAGTTCTTC. Protein sequence: CASSTGLAGAVGEQFF.

The CDR3 region is CASSQDRTGGAETQYF. DNA of the CDR3: TGTGCCAGCAGCCAAGATCGGACAGGGGGCGCGGAGACCCAGTACTTC. The chain recombines TRBV3-1 (or the pseudogene TRBV3-2) with TRBJ2-5, with TRBD1 identical over 11 bases. The V gene end was trimmed by 0 bases and the J gene end by 5 bases; junction bases not matched to a gene: 5. Germline V gene data show CDR1 as LGHDT and CDR2 as YNNKEL (reference sequence). CDR3 length: 16 amino acids.

This clone appeared once. The chain is built from TRBV6-2 or TRBV6-3 and TRBJ1-5, with D possibly being TRBD1 (6 bases). CDR1 is MNHEY, CDR2 SVGEGT, per germline. The CDR3 contains 15 residues. The germline V and J ends were trimmed by 3 bases and 6 bases, with 15 bases remaining between them. This CDR3 reads CASSYGGANRQPQHF. In DNA form, the CDR3 reads TGTGCCAGCAGTTATGGGGGGGCAAACCGTCAGCCCCAGCATTTT.